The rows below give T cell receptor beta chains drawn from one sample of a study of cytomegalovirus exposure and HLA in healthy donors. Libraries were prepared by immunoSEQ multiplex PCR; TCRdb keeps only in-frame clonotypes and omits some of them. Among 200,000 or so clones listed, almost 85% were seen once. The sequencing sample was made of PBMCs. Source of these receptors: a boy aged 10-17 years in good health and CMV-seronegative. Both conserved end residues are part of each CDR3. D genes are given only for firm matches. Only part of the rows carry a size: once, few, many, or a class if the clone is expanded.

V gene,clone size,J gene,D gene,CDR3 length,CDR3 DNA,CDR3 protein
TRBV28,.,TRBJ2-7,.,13,TGTGCCACGTCCCCGGACAGCTCCTACGAGCAGTACTTC,CATSPDSSYEQYF
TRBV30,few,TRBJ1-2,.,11,TGTGCCTGGAGTGTAGCGCGGCTCCAGACCTTC,CAWSVARLQTF
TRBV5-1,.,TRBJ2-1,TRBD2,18,TGCGCCAGCAGCTGGACTAGCGGGCGAGTCCTCTCCTACAATGAGCAGTTCTTC,CASSWTSGRVLSYNEQFF
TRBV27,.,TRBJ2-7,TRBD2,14,TGTGCCAGCACCATAACTAGCGGTTCCTACGAGCAGTACTTC,CASTITSGSYEQYF
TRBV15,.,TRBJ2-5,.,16,TGTGCCACCAGCAGAGAGTTGACCAGCGGGCAAGAGACCCAGTACTTC,CATSRELTSGQETQYF
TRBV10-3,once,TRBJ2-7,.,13,TGTGCCATCAGTGAAACAGGAACCTACGAGCAGTACTTC,CAISETGTYEQYF
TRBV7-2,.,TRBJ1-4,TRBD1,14,TGTGCCAGCAGCCTCGGGACAGGGGGTGAAAAACTGTTTTTT,CASSLGTGGEKLFF
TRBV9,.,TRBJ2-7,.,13,TGTGCCAGCAGCGTCGGAGGGAACTACGAGCAGTACTTC,CASSVGGNYEQYF
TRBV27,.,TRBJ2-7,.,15,TGTGCCAGCAGTCCCAGGACAGTGTTATCCTACGAGCAGTACTTC,CASSPRTVLSYEQYF
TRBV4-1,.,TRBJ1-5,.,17,TGCGCCAGCAGCCACCCGAGACAGACTTATAGCAATCAGCCCCAGCATTTT,CASSHPRQTYSNQPQHF
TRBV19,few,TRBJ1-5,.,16,TGTGCCAGTAGCATTATGACAGCCTTGGGCAATCAGCCCCAGCATTTT,CASSIMTALGNQPQHF
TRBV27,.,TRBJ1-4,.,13,TGTGCCAGCAGTCCCAACAGGGAACGAAAACTGTTTTTT,CASSPNRERKLFF
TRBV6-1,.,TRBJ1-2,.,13,TGTGCCAGTTTAAACCCGGGTTTCCGTGGCTACACCTTC,CASLNPGFRGYTF
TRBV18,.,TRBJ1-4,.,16,TGTGCCAGCTCACCGGGGCGGAACAAACGGCATGAAAAACTGTTTTTT,CASSPGRNKRHEKLFF
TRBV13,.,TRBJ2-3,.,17,TGTGCCAGCAGCTTACCAGCGGTCCCCTCCCGCACAGATACGCAGTATTTT,CASSLPAVPSRTDTQYF
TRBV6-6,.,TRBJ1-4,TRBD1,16,TGTGCCAGCAGCCCCCGGACAGGGATCAGACAGGAAAAACTGTTTTTT,CASSPRTGIRQEKLFF
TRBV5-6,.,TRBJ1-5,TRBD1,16,TGTGCCAGCAGCTCGGACAGGGCGAGCGGCAATCAGCCCCAGCATTTT,CASSSDRASGNQPQHF
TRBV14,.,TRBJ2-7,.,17,TGTGCCAGCAGCAAACGTTTGGGAGTAGCCGGGTCTGGCGAGCAGTACTTC,CASSKRLGVAGSGEQYF
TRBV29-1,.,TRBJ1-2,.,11,TGCAGCGTCCCAGGGTACTATGGCTACACCTTC,CSVPGYYGYTF